A single sample is the source of the 30 T cell receptor beta chains below, sequenced in a study of T cells in Graves' hyperthyroidism and ophthalmopathy. Regions amplified from RNA transcripts were the TCR beta CDR3 regions. TCR CDR3 underwent first-round RT-PCR with the HTBI primer set. In TCRdb, the multiplex PCR reads were re-called with MiXCR into one record per CDR3 protein. The sample comprises fewer than 350,000 distinct CDR3 sequences, around 20% of which are singletons, and around 48% rests with the top ten. The specimen was blood. These receptors were taken from a woman aged 50 to 65 with Graves' hyperthyroidism.

This clonotype has at least ten counts. The rearrangement links TRBV7-3 to TRBJ2-3; perhaps TRBD2 as D (6 bases). CDR1 is SGHTA and CDR2 is FQGTGA in the germline V gene. Trimming removed 5 bases at V and 0 bases at J, with 9 bases between. The CDR3 is made up of 14 amino acids. CDR3 residues: CASSHGTSTDTQYF. The DNA for the CDR3 is TGTGCCAGCAGCCACGGGACTAGCACAGATACGCAGTATTTT.

This clonotype has at least ten counts. The chain links TRBV27 to TRBJ2-1; 14 bases map to TRBD2. From germline, CDR1 is MNHEY and CDR2 SMNVEV (reference sequence). This CDR3 is built from 15 residues. After removal of 6 bases from V and 7 bases from J, the junction contained 5 bases not matched to a gene. CDR3 sequence (DNA): TGTGCCAGCAGCGGGACTAGCGGGAGTTGGAATGAGCAGTTCTTC. Translated: CASSGTSGSWNEQFF.

At least ten counts were recorded for this clonotype. This chain connects TRBV5-1 to TRBJ2-3; D ambiguous. The ends were cut back, 0 bases at V and 0 bases at J, with 8 bases in the middle. Per germline, CDR1 SGHRS and CDR2 YFSETQ. This CDR3 contains 15 residues. The DNA of the CDR3 is TGCGCCAGCAGCTTGGGGCAACATAGCACAGATACGCAGTATTTT. Amino acids: CASSLGQHSTDTQYF.

This clonotype was detected many times. The chain employs TRBV2 and TRBJ2-3; 8 nucleotides agree with TRBD1. The V segment lost 5 bases and the J segment 3 bases; nucleotides outside the gene matches: 7. CDR3 size: 15 residues. Germline V gives CDR1 SNHLY, CDR2 FYNNEI. As DNA, the CDR3 is TGTGCCAGCAGTACGGACAGGGCTGGTACAGATACGCAGTATTTT. Residues: CASSTDRAGTDTQYF.

Notes on this clonotype: A much larger clone differs by one base, so this may be a read error. The rearrangement links TRBV7-9 to TRBJ2-2; 7 bases line up with TRBD2. The CDR3 is made up of 17 amino acids. CDR1 is SEHNR and CDR2 is FQNEAQ in the germline V gene (reference sequence). This CDR3 reads CAGSLERGARNTGELFF. The CDR3 coding sequence is TGTGCCGGCAGCTTAGAGCGGGGAGCTCGGAACACCGGGGAGCTGTTTTTT.

In this sample, this clonotype turned up many times. V usage is TRBV20-1 and J usage is TRBJ1-1; 7 bases align to TRBD1. The CDR3 spans 15 residues. V lost 4 bases and J lost 1; bases outside the gene matches: 9. Looked up from germline, CDR1 is DFQATT and CDR2 is SNEGSKA (reference sequence). The CDR3 DNA is TGCAGTGCTACAAGGGACAGCCTGCCGAACACTGAAGCTTTCTTT. Translating gives CSATRDSLPNTEAFF.

In this sample, this clonotype turned up many times. V usage is TRBV2 and J usage is TRBJ1-5; D gene unclear. This CDR3 has 14 amino acids. The V gene's germline CDR1 is SNHLY and CDR2 FYNNEI. Trimming removed 5 bases from V and 3 bases from J, with 11 bases in between. The CDR3 region has the DNA TGTGCCAGCAGTCAGGAGGGTGACAATCAGCCCCAGCATTTT. It codes for CASSQEGDNQPQHF.

This clonotype appeared a few times. CDR3 in amino acids: CASRGFPGLAGPKSSYEQYF. The CDR3 region has the DNA TGTGCCAGCAGGGGCTTTCCGGGACTAGCGGGACCTAAAAGCTCCTACGAGCAGTACTTC. The rearrangement joins TRBV6-1 to TRBJ2-7; TRBD2 matches 13 bases. Germline CDR1 reads MNHNS; CDR2 reads SASEGT. Trimming took 6 bases from V and 0 from J; bases not matched to a gene: 17. This CDR3 spans 20 amino acids.

The V and J genes are TRBV3-1 and TRBJ2-2, with 10 bases that match TRBD2. In germline, CDR1 is LGHDT, CDR2 YNNKEL (reference sequence). The CDR3 is 15 amino acids. Germline trimming cut 4 bases from V and 7 bases from J; bases unmatched to any gene: 6. The CDR3 here is CASSRRAGGIGELFF. The DNA of the CDR3 is TGTGCCAGCAGCCGGAGAGCGGGGGGGATCGGGGAGCTGTTTTTT.

This clonotype showed up just a few times. The chain links TRBV9 to TRBJ2-7; 7 bases are shared with TRBD2. The CDR3 is 14 residues long. Germline CDR1 SGDLS, CDR2 YYNGEE. V shed 3 bases, J shed 2 bases, and the junction held 5 bases outside the gene matches. CDR3 sequence (DNA): TGTGCCAGCAGCGGAGGCGGGGGACCCTACGAGCAGTACTTC. Amino acids: CASSGGGGPYEQYF.

This clonotype was seen ten or more times. The chain combines TRBV3-1 with TRBJ1-1, with 8 bases fitting TRBD1. This CDR3 region has 15 residues. Trimming removed 3 bases from V and 6 bases from J; junction bases left unmatched: 9. Germline lookup yields CDR1 LGHDT and CDR2 YNNKEL (reference sequence). The CDR3 reads CASSHIGQGAAEAFF. CDR3 nucleotides: TGTGCCAGCAGCCATATAGGGCAGGGGGCGGCTGAAGCTTTCTTT.

This chain uses TRBV20-1 with TRBJ1-4, with D uncertain. Germline V gene lookup returns CDR1 DFQATT and CDR2 SNEGSKA (reference sequence). V was shortened by 5 bases and J by 0 bases, with 10 bases between the two germline ends. The CDR3 totals 14 residues. The CDR3 is CSAYRSATNEKLFF. The CDR3 DNA reads TGCAGTGCTTACCGATCTGCAACTAATGAAAAACTGTTTTTT.

The V and J genes are TRBV9 and TRBJ2-1; D not resolved. There are 11 residues in the CDR3. The V gene lost 0 bases and the J gene lost 8 bases, with 3 bases spanning the gap. Looked up from germline, CDR1 is SGDLS and CDR2 is YYNGEE. The CDR3 DNA follows: TGTGCCAGCAGCGTAGCGGATGAGCAGTTCTTC. Protein product: CASSVADEQFF. Complete variable domain (other parts from reference TRBV9 and TRBJ2-1): DSGVTQTPKHLITATGQRVTLRCSPRSGDLSVYWYQQSLDQGLQFLIQYYNGEERAKGNILERFSAQQFPDLHSELNLSSLELGDSALYFCASSVADEQFFGPGTRLTVL.

This clonotype was observed at least ten times. This chain uses TRBV20-1 with TRBJ2-1, with TRBD2 identical over 7 bases. Germline lookup yields CDR1 DFQATT and CDR2 SNEGSKA (reference sequence). CDR3 length equals 15 residues. J lost 4 bases, V lost 0 bases, and 6 bases had no gene match. CDR3 amino acids: CSARDATSTYNEQFF. The CDR3, as DNA: TGCAGTGCTAGAGATGCGACTAGCACATACAATGAGCAGTTCTTC.

This clonotype was counted ten times or more. In nucleotides, the CDR3 is TGCAGCGTTGAAGTGGTCACAGGGAGGGCTGAAGCTTTCTTT. Translated: CSVEVVTGRAEAFF. The chain carries TRBV29-1 and TRBJ1-1; perhaps TRBD1 as D (6 bases). This CDR3 contains 14 residues. The V end was cut by 1 base, the J end by 6 bases, with 15 bases between. From germline, CDR1 is SQVTM and CDR2 ANQGSEA.

This clonotype was observed many times. The rearrangement joins TRBV12-3 or TRBV12-4 to TRBJ2-7; maybe TRBD2 (7 bases). This CDR3 comprises 15 residues. V dropped 3 bases and J dropped 0 bases, with 12 bases sitting between them. The CDR3 DNA is TGTGCCAGCAGTTTTCGGGGGGCTACCTCCTACGAGCAGTACTTC. Translating gives CASSFRGATSYEQYF.

Details on this clonotype: A much larger clone differs by one base, so this may be a read error. The CDR3 spells CASSSPGPYGYTF. CDR3 in DNA: TGTGCCAGCAGTTCCCCAGGGCCCTATGGCTACACCTTC. The chain carries TRBV12-3 or TRBV12-4 and TRBJ1-2, with D tentatively TRBD1 (5 bases). Trimming shortened V by 4 bases and J by 4 bases, and 10 bases separated the two germline ends. The CDR3 extends over 13 amino acids.

This rearrangement joins TRBV6-5 to TRBJ2-1; D is ambiguous. This CDR3 has 12 amino acids. V lost 2 bases and J 10 bases, leaving 9 bases between the germline ends. Looked up from germline, CDR1 is MNHEY and CDR2 is SVGAGI. The DNA for the CDR3 is TGTGCCAGCAGTTACCTGGCAGGCGAGCAGTTCTTC. Translating it yields CASSYLAGEQFF.

This clonotype was seen repeatedly, ten times or more. This chain connects TRBV15 to TRBJ2-7; D perhaps matches TRBD1 (5 bases). Trimming removed 0 bases from V and 3 bases from J, with 15 bases in between. The germline CDR1 and CDR2 sequences are LNHNV and YYDKDF (reference sequence). The CDR3 totals 16 residues. This chain's CDR3 is CATSRDGAEVGYEQYF. In DNA form, the CDR3 reads TGTGCCACCAGCAGAGATGGGGCAGAGGTTGGCTACGAGCAGTACTTC. Together with reference TRBV15 and TRBJ2-7, the CDR3 gives the full variable domain: DAMVIQNPRYQVTQFGKPVTLSCSQTLNHNVMYWYQQKSSQAPKLLFHYYDKDFNNEADTPDNFQSRRPNTSFCFLDIRSPGLGDTAMYLCATSRDGAEVGYEQYFGPGTRLTVT.

This clonotype has a count of ten or more. The chain joins TRBV3-1 to TRBJ2-7, with TRBD1 as a possible D gene (6 bases). V lost 7 bases and J 6 bases, leaving 13 bases between the germline ends. CDR3 size: 12 residues. Per germline, CDR1 LGHDT and CDR2 YNNKEL (reference sequence). CDR3 nucleotides: TGTGCCAGCACCCGAACAGGGCTCGAGCAGTACTTC. As protein: CASTRTGLEQYF.

The chain joins TRBV7-2 to TRBJ2-5; weak D call: TRBD2 (5 bases). Trimming left V 1 base short and J 4 bases short, with 10 bases between. From germline, CDR1 is SGHTA and CDR2 FQGNSA. This CDR3 region has 14 residues. The CDR3 DNA reads as TGTGCCAGCAGCTTAGGAGGACTCTCAGAGACCCAGTACTTC. It codes for CASSLGGLSETQYF.

Comment on this clonotype: This may arise from a read error, as a much more abundant clone is one base away. The rearrangement uses TRBV7-9 and TRBJ1-2; 7 nucleotides align to TRBD1. V lost 2 bases, J lost 4 bases, and 4 bases stayed unmatched. The CDR3 consists of 14 residues. The germline V gene encodes CDR1 SEHNR and CDR2 FQNEAQ (reference sequence). CDR3: CASSLTGAPYGYTF. CDR3 sequence (DNA): TGTGCCAGCAGCTTAACAGGGGCCCCCTATGGCTACACCTTC.

This clonotype was counted a few times. The chain recombines TRBV12-3 or TRBV12-4 with TRBJ2-6, with 7 bases that match TRBD1. J lost 16 bases, V lost 5 bases, and 11 bases had no gene match. This CDR3 contains 13 residues. CDR3 residues: CASSGQAAKLLTF. CDR3 sequence (DNA): TGTGCCAGCAGTGGACAGGCGGCGAAGCTGCTGACTTTC.

CDR3 sequence (DNA): TGCGCCAGCAGCCAAGAAGTTTGGGACAGGGGTTTAGCCAACACTGAAGCTTTCTTT. It codes for CASSQEVWDRGLANTEAFF. The chain is built from TRBV4-1 and TRBJ1-1; 10 bases fit TRBD1. CDR1 and CDR2 (germline): MGHRA, YSYEKL. This CDR3 region has 19 residues. Trimming removed 0 bases from V and 2 bases from J; junction bases left unmatched: 12.

This clonotype was observed a handful of times. The chain has TRBV6-4 and TRBJ2-3; maybe TRBD2 (5 bases). Germline CDR1 is MRHNA and CDR2 is SNTAGT. Between the trimmed V and J ends, which lost 6 bases and 2 bases, there was a span of 12 bases. CDR3 length: 14 residues. The CDR3 region has the DNA TGTGCCAGCAGCCCACTAGGTTCCACAGATACGCAGTATTTT. This translates into CASSPLGSTDTQYF.

This clonotype was found a few times. This sequence joins TRBV29-1 and TRBJ1-1; maybe TRBD1 (6 bases). V lost 6 bases to trimming and J lost 4 bases, with 12 bases between them. CDR3 length equals 12 residues. The germline V gene encodes CDR1 SQVTM and CDR2 ANQGSEA. DNA of the CDR3: TGCAGCGTGTCAGGGGTGGGCACTGAAGCTTTCTTT. This translates into CSVSGVGTEAFF.

This clonotype was detected only a few times. The chain combines TRBV4-1 with TRBJ2-1, with a possible D match to TRBD2 (5 bases). The CDR3 loop spans 18 amino acids. V was pared by 4 bases and J by 0 bases, with 19 bases between. The V gene's germline CDR1 is MGHRA and CDR2 YSYEKL. The DNA for the CDR3 is TGCGCCAGCAGCCCGAGTTTCCCGACTATGAGCTCCTACAATGAGCAGTTCTTC. Translating it yields CASSPSFPTMSSYNEQFF.

This clonotype was seen ten or more times. The rearrangement links TRBV29-1 to TRBJ2-3; D is tentatively TRBD1 or TRBD2 (5 bases each). CDR1 SQVTM and CDR2 ANQGSEA come from the germline V gene. This CDR3 has 15 amino acids. V lost 7 bases to trimming and J lost 4 bases, with 21 bases between them. CDR3 bases: TGCAGCGCGTCCCCGGGGACCAAGAGGGCAGATACGCAGTATTTT. This codes for CSASPGTKRADTQYF.

This clonotype was counted many times. The gene calls are TRBV28 and TRBJ2-3, with D possibly being TRBD1 or TRBD2 (5 bases each). Deletions cut 7 bases from V and 0 bases from J, with 14 bases between. CDR1 and CDR2 (germline): MDHEN, SYDVKM. The CDR3 consists of 15 residues. CDR3 sequence reads: CASIPGDASTDTQYF. In DNA form, the CDR3 reads TGTGCCAGCATCCCTGGGGACGCGAGCACAGATACGCAGTATTTT.

The sample holds many counts of this clonotype. The chain uses TRBV6-9 and TRBJ2-5; possible D gene TRBD2, 5 bases. The CDR3 covers 17 residues. Germline loops: CDR1 MNHGY, CDR2 SVAAGI. Trimming shortened V by 6 bases and J by 4 bases, and 24 bases separated the two germline ends. The CDR3 spells CASRAKIGAAHIETQYF. The CDR3 nucleotides are TGTGCCAGCAGGGCAAAGATAGGAGCGGCTCATATAGAGACCCAGTACTTC.